This TCR beta chain stems from a study of T cells in Graves' hyperthyroidism and ophthalmopathy. General study findings and limits: Most thyroid clonotypes with frequency above 0.001 were detected in blood.

Hyperthyroidism in the patients, aged 18 to 65, was newly diagnosed and under 2 months in duration. Using around 10 ml of fresh peripheral blood, PBMCs were prepared. A note on this clonotype: Its specificity is not known.

Amplification of TCR beta CDR3 regions used RNA as the template. In the first-round RT-PCR of the TCR CDR3, the HTBI primer set was used. TCRdb reprocessed the multiplex PCR reads with MiXCR, giving one entry per CDR3 protein. The data hold some 800,000 distinct CDR3 sequences, with 38% observed a single time. The TCR sequence derives from a man aged 18 to 35 with Graves' hyperthyroidism. Sequencing was carried out using blood.

CDR3 protein: CASSPGQGPGETQYF. The CDR3 DNA reads as TGCGCCAGCAGCCCTGGACAGGGCCCTGGGGAGACCCAGTACTTC. This sequence joins TRBV5-1 and TRBJ2-5; TRBD1 agrees at 8 bases. CDR1 and CDR2 (germline): SGHRS, YFSETQ. Trimming cost V 4 bases and J 5 bases; bases outside gene matches: 10. CDR3 length equals 15 residues.